The 6 T cell receptor beta chains reported below all come from one sample, sequenced in a study of post-analysis software for immune sequencing data. The study, taken as a whole, reports: Elevated frequency relative to controls characterized four or five TRBV segments in patients, TRBV5-6, TRBV5-1 and TRBV20-1 among them.

Tagging with unique molecular identifiers was a feature of the TCR beta cDNA libraries. TCRdb called the PCR reads again in MiXCR, with one record for every CDR3 protein. Here the sample spans 400,000 to 500,000 distinct CDR3 sequences, approximately 39% being singletons. The antigens for these receptors are not known. Sequencing used blood. Receptors originate from a girl aged 2 to 9 with multiple sclerosis.

This clonotype was counted a few times. V gene TRBV5-5 combines with J gene TRBJ1-2, with a weak D call TRBD1 (6 bases). This CDR3 has 17 residues. With 0 bases removed from V and 8 bases from J, the gap between germline ends came to 23 bases. Germline CDR1 SGHKS, CDR2 YYEKEE (reference sequence). The CDR3 DNA follows: TGTGCCAGCAGCTTGGGCCTCCAGGGGACCCTTGGGAAAGGCTACACCTTC. Translating gives CASSLGLQGTLGKGYTF.

This clonotype was detected once. The junction shows a germline mismatch at one end, possibly a read error. The rearrangement uses TRBV7-8 and TRBJ2-1; D unresolved. The germline V gene has CDR1 SGHVS and CDR2 FQNEAQ. This CDR3 region has 14 residues. CDR3 in amino acids: CAGSLELLKDEQFF. CDR3 coding DNA: TGTGCCGGCAGCTTAGAATTACTAAAGGATGAGCAGTTCTTC.

This clonotype appeared many times. This sequence joins TRBV29-1 and TRBJ2-7, with D tentatively TRBD1 (6 bases). This CDR3 has 12 amino acids. V lost 7 bases, J lost 1 base, and 11 bases lay in between. Germline CDR1 and CDR2: SQVTM and ANQGSEA. CDR3 sequence: CSAATGSYEQYF. The CDR3 coding sequence is TGCAGCGCAGCTACAGGGTCCTACGAGCAGTACTTC.

The V gene is TRBV28, the J gene TRBJ1-1; the D is unclear. This CDR3 contains 14 residues. CDR1 and CDR2 from the germline V gene are MDHEN and SYDVKM. Between the trimmed V and J ends, which lost 4 bases and 0 bases, there was a span of 9 bases. In DNA, the CDR3 is TGTGCCAGCAGTTATCTGGGGATGAACACTGAAGCTTTCTTT. Amino acid sequence: CASSYLGMNTEAFF.

The V call is TRBV4-1, the J call TRBJ2-1; TRBD2 aligns across 7 bases. The germline V gene has CDR1 MGHRA and CDR2 YSYEKL. V trimming: 7 bases; J trimming: 4 bases; junction bases outside the gene matches: 4. The CDR3 totals 13 residues. The DNA for the CDR3 is TGCGCCAGCAAACGGGGGGATTACAATGAGCAGTTCTTC. As protein: CASKRGDYNEQFF.

The chain has TRBV5-5 and TRBJ2-1; 9 bases align to TRBD2. Germline CDR1 and CDR2: SGHKS and YYEKEE (reference sequence). The ends lost 2 bases at V and 1 base at J; junction bases unmatched: 10. The CDR3 has 18 amino acids. The CDR3 reads CASSFAAGGPLSYNEQFF. The DNA for the CDR3 is TGTGCCAGCAGCTTCGCAGCGGGAGGCCCCTTATCCTACAATGAGCAGTTCTTC. Together with reference TRBV5-5 and TRBJ2-1, the CDR3 gives the full variable domain: DAGVTQSPTHLIKTRGQQVTLRCSPISGHKSVSWYQQVLGQGPQFIFQYYEKEERGRGNFPDRFSARQFPNYSSELNVNALLLGDSALYLCASSFAAGGPLSYNEQFFGPGTRLTVL.